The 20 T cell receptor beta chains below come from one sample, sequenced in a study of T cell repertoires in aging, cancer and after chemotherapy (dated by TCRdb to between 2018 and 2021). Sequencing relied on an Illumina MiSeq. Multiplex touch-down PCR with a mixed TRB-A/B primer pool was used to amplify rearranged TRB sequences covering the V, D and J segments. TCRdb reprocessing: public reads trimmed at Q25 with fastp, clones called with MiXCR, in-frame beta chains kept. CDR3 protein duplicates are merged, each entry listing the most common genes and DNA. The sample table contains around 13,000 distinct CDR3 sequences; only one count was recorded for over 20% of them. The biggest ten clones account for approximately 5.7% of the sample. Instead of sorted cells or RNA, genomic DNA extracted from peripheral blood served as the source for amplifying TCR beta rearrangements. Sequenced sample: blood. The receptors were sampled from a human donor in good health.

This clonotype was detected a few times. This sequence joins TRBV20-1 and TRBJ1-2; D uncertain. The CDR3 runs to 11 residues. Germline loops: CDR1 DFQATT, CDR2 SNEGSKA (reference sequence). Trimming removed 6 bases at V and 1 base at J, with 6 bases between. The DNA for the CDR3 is TGCAGTGCCAGATTTAACTATGGCTACACCTTC. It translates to CSARFNYGYTF.

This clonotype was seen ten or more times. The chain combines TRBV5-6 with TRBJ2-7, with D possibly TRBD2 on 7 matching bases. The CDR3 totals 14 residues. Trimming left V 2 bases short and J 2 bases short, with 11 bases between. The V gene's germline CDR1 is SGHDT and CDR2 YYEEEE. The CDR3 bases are TGTGCCAGCAGCTTCGCGGGGGCACCCTACGAGCAGTACTTC. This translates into CASSFAGAPYEQYF.

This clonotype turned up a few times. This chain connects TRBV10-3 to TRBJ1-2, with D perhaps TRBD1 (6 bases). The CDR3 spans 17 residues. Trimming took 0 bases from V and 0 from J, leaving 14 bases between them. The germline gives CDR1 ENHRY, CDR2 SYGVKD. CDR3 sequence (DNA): TGTGCCATCAGTGAGTCGACGGGGGGGCGAGCTAACTATGGCTACACCTTC. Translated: CAISESTGGRANYGYTF.

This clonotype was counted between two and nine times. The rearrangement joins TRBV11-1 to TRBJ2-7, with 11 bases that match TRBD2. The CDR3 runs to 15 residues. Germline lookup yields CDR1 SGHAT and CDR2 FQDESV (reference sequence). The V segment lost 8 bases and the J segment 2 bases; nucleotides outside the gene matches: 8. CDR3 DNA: TGTGCCAGCGCCAGGACTAGCGGGTCAGCCTACGAGCAGTACTTC. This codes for CASARTSGSAYEQYF.

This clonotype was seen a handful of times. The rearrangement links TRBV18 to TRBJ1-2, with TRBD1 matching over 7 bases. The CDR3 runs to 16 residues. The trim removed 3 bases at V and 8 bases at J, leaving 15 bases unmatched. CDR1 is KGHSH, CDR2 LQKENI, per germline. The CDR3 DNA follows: TGTGCCAGCTCACCTTCCGAGACAGGGACAACCCGGGGCTACACCTTC. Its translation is CASSPSETGTTRGYTF.

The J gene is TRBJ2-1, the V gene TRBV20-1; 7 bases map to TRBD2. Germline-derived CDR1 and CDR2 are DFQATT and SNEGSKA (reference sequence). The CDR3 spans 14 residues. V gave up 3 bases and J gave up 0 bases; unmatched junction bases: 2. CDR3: CSARWGGSYNEQFF. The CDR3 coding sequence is TGCAGTGCTAGGTGGGGGGGCTCCTACAATGAGCAGTTCTTC.

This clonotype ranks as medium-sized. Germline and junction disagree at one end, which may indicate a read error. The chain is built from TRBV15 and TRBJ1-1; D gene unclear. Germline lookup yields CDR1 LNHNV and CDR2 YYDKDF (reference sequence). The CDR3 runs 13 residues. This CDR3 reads CATSRAGNAEAFF. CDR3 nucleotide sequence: TGTGCCACCAGCAGAGCTGGGAACGCTGAAGCTTTCTTT.

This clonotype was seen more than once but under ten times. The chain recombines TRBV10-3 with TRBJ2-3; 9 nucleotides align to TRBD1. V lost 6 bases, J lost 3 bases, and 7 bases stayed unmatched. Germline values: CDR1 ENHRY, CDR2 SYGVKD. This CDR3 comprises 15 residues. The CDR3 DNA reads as TGTGCCATCAGGGGGGACAGGGCCGATACAGATACGCAGTATTTT. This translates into CAIRGDRADTDTQYF.

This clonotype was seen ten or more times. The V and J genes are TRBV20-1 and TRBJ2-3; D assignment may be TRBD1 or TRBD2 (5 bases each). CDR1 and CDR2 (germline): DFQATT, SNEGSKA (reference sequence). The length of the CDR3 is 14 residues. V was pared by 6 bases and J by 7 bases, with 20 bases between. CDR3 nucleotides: TGCAGTGCCACACAGGTGGGGGTGTGGAATACGCAGTATTTT. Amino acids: CSATQVGVWNTQYF.

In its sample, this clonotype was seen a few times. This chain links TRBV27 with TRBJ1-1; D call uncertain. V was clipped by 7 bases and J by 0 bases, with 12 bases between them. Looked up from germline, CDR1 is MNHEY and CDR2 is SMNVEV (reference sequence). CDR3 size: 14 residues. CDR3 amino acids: CASINGEMNTEAFF. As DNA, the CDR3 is TGTGCCAGCATTAACGGAGAAATGAACACTGAAGCTTTCTTT.

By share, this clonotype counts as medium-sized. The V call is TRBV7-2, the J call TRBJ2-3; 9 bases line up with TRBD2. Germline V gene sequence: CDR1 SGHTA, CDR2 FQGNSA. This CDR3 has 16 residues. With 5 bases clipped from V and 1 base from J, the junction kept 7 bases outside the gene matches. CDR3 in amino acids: CASSAQRGAGTDTQYF. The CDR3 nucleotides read TGTGCCAGCAGCGCCCAGCGGGGGGCTGGCACAGATACGCAGTATTTT.

CDR3 in amino acids: CASSQDTGLAGAPPAQYF. CDR3 sequence (DNA): TGCGCCAGCAGCCAGGATACCGGACTAGCGGGGGCCCCGCCGGCCCAGTACTTC. This sequence joins TRBV4-3 and TRBJ2-5; the match to TRBD2 covers 13 bases. Germline loops: CDR1 LGHNA, CDR2 YSLEER. CDR3 length equals 18 residues. Germline trimming cut 3 bases from V and 9 bases from J; bases unmatched to any gene: 16.

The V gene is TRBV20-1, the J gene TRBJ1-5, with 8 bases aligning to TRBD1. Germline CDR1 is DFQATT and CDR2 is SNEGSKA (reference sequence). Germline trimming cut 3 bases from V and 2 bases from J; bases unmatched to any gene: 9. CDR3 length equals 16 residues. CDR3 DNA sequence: TGCAGTGCTAGGCAGGGGGCCATGGGGGGCAATCAGCCCCAGCATTTT. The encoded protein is CSARQGAMGGNQPQHF.

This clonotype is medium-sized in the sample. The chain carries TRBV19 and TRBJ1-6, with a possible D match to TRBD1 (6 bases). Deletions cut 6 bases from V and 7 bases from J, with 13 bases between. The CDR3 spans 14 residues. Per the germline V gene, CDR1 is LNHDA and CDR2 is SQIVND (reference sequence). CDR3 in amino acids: CASSVITGNSPLHF. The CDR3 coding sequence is TGTGCCAGTAGCGTTATAACAGGGAATTCACCCCTCCACTTT. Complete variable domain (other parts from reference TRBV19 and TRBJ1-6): DGGITQSPKYLFRKEGQNVTLSCEQNLNHDAMYWYRQDPGQGLRLIYYSQIVNDFQKGDIAEGYSVSREKKESFPLTVTSAQKNPTAFYLCASSVITGNSPLHFGNGTRLTVT.

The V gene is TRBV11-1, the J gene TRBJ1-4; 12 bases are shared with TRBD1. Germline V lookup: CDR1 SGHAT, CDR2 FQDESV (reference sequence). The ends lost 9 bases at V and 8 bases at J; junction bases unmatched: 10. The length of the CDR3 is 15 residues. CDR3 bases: TGTGCCAGTAGCCGAGAGGGGACAGGGGGCGAAAAACTGTTTTTT. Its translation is CASSREGTGGEKLFF.

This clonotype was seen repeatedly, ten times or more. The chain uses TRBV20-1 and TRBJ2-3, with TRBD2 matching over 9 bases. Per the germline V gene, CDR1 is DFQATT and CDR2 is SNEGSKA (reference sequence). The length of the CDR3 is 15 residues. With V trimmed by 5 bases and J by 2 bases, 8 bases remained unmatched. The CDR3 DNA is TGCAGTGCTTCAAGCGGGGGGCGATTCACAGATACGCAGTATTTT. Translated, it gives CSASSGGRFTDTQYF.

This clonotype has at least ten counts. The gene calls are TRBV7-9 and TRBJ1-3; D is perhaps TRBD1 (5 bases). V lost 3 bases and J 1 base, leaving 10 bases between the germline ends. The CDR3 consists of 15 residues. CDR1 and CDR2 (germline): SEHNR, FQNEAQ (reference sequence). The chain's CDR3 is CASSFDGASGNTIYF. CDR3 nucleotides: TGTGCCAGCAGCTTCGACGGGGCGTCTGGAAACACCATATATTTT.

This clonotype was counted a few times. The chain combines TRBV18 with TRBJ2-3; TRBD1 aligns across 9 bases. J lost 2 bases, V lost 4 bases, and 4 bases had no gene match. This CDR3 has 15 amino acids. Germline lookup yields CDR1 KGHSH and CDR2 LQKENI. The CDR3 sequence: CASSLRDRDTDTQYF. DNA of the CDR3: TGTGCCAGCTCACTCCGGGACAGGGACACAGATACGCAGTATTTT.

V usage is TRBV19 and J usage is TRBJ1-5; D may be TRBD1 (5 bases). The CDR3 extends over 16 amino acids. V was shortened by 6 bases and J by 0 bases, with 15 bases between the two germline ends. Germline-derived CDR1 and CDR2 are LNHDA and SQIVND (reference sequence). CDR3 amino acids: CASSQGPNYSNQPQHF. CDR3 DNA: TGTGCCAGTAGCCAGGGTCCTAATTATAGCAATCAGCCCCAGCATTTT. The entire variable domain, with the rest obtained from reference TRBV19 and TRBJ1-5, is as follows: DGGITQSPKYLFRKEGQNVTLSCEQNLNHDAMYWYRQDPGQGLRLIYYSQIVNDFQKGDIAEGYSVSREKKESFPLTVTSAQKNPTAFYLCASSQGPNYSNQPQHFGDGTRLSIL.

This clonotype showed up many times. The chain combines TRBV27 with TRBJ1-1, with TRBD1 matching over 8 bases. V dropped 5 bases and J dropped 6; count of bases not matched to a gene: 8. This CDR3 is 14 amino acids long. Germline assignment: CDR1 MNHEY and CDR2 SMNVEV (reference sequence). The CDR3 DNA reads TGTGCCAGCAGTCCCGGACAGGGCCCTCCTGAAGCTTTCTTT. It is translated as CASSPGQGPPEAFF.